This TCR beta chain was observed in a study of blood T cells in healthy people across ages. Findings of the study overall: Expanded clonotype shifts may have been confounded, as the donors had an unknown CMV status.

Germline assignment: CDR1 SGHAT and CDR2 FQNNGV. This CDR3 spans 16 amino acids. V shed 5 bases, J shed 2 bases, and the junction held 9 bases outside the gene matches. The table lists this clonotype with a few counts. Its antigen is as yet unknown. PCR was performed a second time for 7 to 11 cycles using a sample-barcoded 5' primer and a J-beta primer mix. TCRdb called the 5' RACE reads again in MiXCR, with one record for every CDR3 protein. The sample includes around 1.1 million distinct CDR3 sequences, roughly two fifths of them seen just once. Every sample yielded at least 6.5 million isolated PBMCs.

The rearrangement joins TRBV11-2 to TRBJ2-3, with 8 bases lining up with TRBD1. Sequencing used blood. This receptor was obtained from a man aged 18-30 years in good health. The CDR3 bases are TGTGCCAGCAGCCAAGGGGGACAGGCAAACACAGATACGCAGTATTTT. Translated, it gives CASSQGGQANTDTQYF.